This entry features one T cell receptor beta chain sequence. This entry belongs to a study of blood T cell repertoires in COVID-19. Study context: COVID-19 samples collected from the United States, Italy and Spain covered acute and convalescent phases. Sources were T cells, B-cell-depleted T cells, or PBMCs; the material itself was cDNA or gDNA.

Enrollment of patients from Seattle took place during active infection, with longitudinal follow-up. Under the authors' procedure: Nucleated cell counts were estimated from reference gene primer amplification. Assay used: immunoSEQ multiplex PCR; TCRdb lists only in-frame clones, some missing. For V, J and clone size, that table is used; D and trimming come from the DNA. The sample has 120,000 to 150,000 clones, roughly nine tenths seen once; the top ten hold 2.5% to 3%. J lost 5 bases, V lost 3 bases, and 7 bases had no gene match. Germline loops: CDR1 LGHDT, CDR2 YNNKEL (reference sequence). This CDR3 region has 17 residues.

The V and J genes are TRBV3-1 (or the pseudogene TRBV3-2) and TRBJ2-1; TRBD2 matches at 13 bases. The material sequenced was peripheral blood. The TCR was taken from a human donor with COVID-19, enrolled during active disease. The donor label of this sample is uncertain. CDR3: CASSQPLGLAGDNEQFF. The CDR3 nucleotides read TGTGCCAGCAGCCAGCCCTTAGGACTAGCGGGAGACAATGAGCAGTTCTTC.